This T cell receptor beta chain was recovered during a study of blood T cell repertoires in COVID-19. This CDR3 has 14 amino acids. The J segment lost 2 bases and the V segment lost 7 bases, leaving 4 bases of the junction unmatched. Germline loops: CDR1 SNHLY, CDR2 FYNNEI. Authors' methods: Amplifying reference gene primers gave estimates of nucleated cell counts. This table comes from immunoSEQ multiplex PCR, and its TCRdb copy is limited to in-frame clones, with some not included. The D gene and trimming were derived from the DNA, and the V and J assignments and clone size from that table. The sample lists hundreds of thousands of clones, about 88% occurring once.

The TCR sequence derives from a man in his fifties or sixties who had recovered from COVID-19. The rearrangement links TRBV2 to TRBJ2-7; TRBD1 matches 11 bases. The sample consisted of PBMCs or T cells enriched from blood (not recorded which). The CDR3 DNA sequence: TGTGCCAGCACCCGGGACAGGGGGACCTACGAGCAGTACTTC. This translates into CASTRDRGTYEQYF.